This entry is about one TCR beta chain. Its cognate antigen has yet to be identified. No base qualities exist here, and no much larger clone lies one base off it. Other DNA sequences in the sample encode the same CDR3. Counted from cysteine to phenylalanine, this CDR3 has 13 amino acids. This entry keeps only the CDR3 DNA: 39 bases, framed from base 1. CDR1 and CDR2 are read off the germline V gene as KGHSH and LQKENI. The V end loses 3 bases and the J end loses 3 bases, and a stretch of 9 bases separates them. All of the isolated RNA was reverse transcribed with the High Capacity cDNA Reverse Transcription Kit, so expressed TCRB transcripts were sequenced. Deep immunoSEQ sequencing was performed on naive, central memory and regulatory T cell samples, with an average of approximately 3.9 million total reads per sample. Sorted cells were lysed in RLT buffer, and RNA was extracted using DNase-treated RNeasy Micro or Mini kits according to cell number. Each cell subset was processed on its own to prevent cross-contamination, while patient and healthy donor samples were processed together. TCRB sequences were amplified from cDNA with the immunoSEQ multiplex PCR, producing 87-bp fragments spanning the CDR3 region. The amplicons were sequenced using the Illumina HiSeq platform. In the paper's pipeline: PCR bias was computationally corrected using synthetic template baselines, reads within Hamming distance 2 were collapsed, and singletons that could not be merged were discarded. Reads were aligned against IMGT to assign V, D and J genes, CDR3 length and insertions or deletions at six rearrangement sites. Within each subset, clonotype counts were normalized to the number of sorted cells before true diversity and Gini coefficients were calculated with the tcR R package. The overlap coefficient, calculated on TCRB nucleotide sequences, was used to measure repertoire sharing. Out-of-frame TCRB sequences from naive cells were analyzed as a proxy for the pre-selection repertoire. In its TCRdb copy, this immuneACCESS table keeps in-frame sequences only and misses some clones. Where compared with another copy, unresolved V genes explain less than half of these, and the others have no known cause. From that table come the V and J calls and clone size; the DNA was used to work out D and trimming. The sample data list 850,000 to 900,000 clones, and roughly 15% of these were observed just once. Around 0.02% of the sample is held by the ten biggest clonotypes.

The sample comes from a study of beta chain features in type 1 diabetes (dated by TCRdb to 2016 to 2019). In terms of the full investigation: No differences in mean age, gender distribution, total cell number or subset yield were found between patients and healthy donors. A total of roughly 98,000,000 sorted cells were examined across all samples, and RNA yield correlated strongly with the number of cells per subset. In the study, TCRB repertoires of sorted circulating CD4+ T cell subsets from recently diagnosed type 1 diabetes patients were compared with those of matched healthy donors. Naive and central memory subsets were obtained from all 30 or so donors, but regulatory and stem cell-like memory subsets were isolated from only 8 patients and 8 healthy donors. General findings and caveats noted by the study authors: Type 1 diabetes patients showed a moderate but significant shortening of TCRB CDR3 length in all four CD4+ subsets. Because small numbers of individuals were included in the HLA sub-analyses, any influence of HLA type on TCRB rearrangement was left unresolved. Patients with type 1 diabetes made fewer insertions and deleted more nucleotides at VDJ recombination sites, implying thymic rearrangement abnormalities. Naive, central memory and regulatory TCRB repertoires appeared more similar among patients than among healthy donors. PCR might favor shorter templates, but patient and control samples were amplified and corrected together, so any skew would affect both groups equally. Because cDNA was sequenced instead of genomic DNA, highly expressing activated cells could be over-represented, though the groups showed no difference in activation or CD3 levels.

Each donor gave one peripheral blood draw, roughly 0.11 L on average, collected into heparinised tubes. Naive, central memory, regulatory and stem cell-like memory CD4+ T cells were sorted on a BD FACSAria II using a panel including CD45RO, CCR7, CD25, CD127, CD95 and CD27. All sorted populations exceeded 98% purity. Right away, PBMCs were isolated by Lymphoprep density gradient centrifugation and were stained directly, with no culture step. So that batch effects would be minimized, each experiment stained and sorted samples in pairs, pairing one healthy donor with one patient. The sample taken for sequencing was naive CD4+ T cells from blood. The intended sense of this specimen's cell subset or site label: true naive CD4+ T cells. This chain is built from TRBV18 and TRBJ2-7; D gene: possibly TRBD1, on 7 matching bases. The clonotype was recovered from a young woman in good health. The nucleotide sequence is TGTGCCAGCTCACCCCAGGGGGGCTACGAGCAGTACTTC. This encodes CASSPQGGYEQYF.